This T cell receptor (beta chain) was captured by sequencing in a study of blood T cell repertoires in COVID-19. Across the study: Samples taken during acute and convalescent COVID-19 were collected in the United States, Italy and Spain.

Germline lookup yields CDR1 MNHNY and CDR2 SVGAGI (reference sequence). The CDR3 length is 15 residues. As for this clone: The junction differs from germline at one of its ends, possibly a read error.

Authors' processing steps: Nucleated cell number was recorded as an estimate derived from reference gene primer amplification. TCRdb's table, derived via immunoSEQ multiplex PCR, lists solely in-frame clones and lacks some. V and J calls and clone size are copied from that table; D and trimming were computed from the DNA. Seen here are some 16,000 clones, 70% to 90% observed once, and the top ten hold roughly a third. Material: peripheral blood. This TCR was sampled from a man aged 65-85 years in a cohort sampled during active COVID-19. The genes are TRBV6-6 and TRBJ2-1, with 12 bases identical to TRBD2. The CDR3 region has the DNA TGTGCCAGCAGCCTAGCGGGAGGGCCCTATAATGAGCAGTTCTTC. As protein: CASSLAGGPYNEQFF.